The following is a T cell receptor beta chain sequence with its context. In germline, CDR1 is SGHRS, CDR2 YFSETQ. Trimming cost V 4 bases and J 9 bases, with 17 bases left between them. This CDR3 spans 14 amino acids. The data belong to a study of blood T cell repertoires in COVID-19. TCRdb's copy holds only in-frame clones and misses some; the assay was immunoSEQ multiplex PCR. The table includes about 270,000 clones, around 89% detected once. V gene TRBV5-1 combines with J gene TRBJ2-1; a possible D gene is TRBD1 (6 bases). Source material: PBMCs or T cells enriched from blood (not recorded which). This clonotype was obtained from a woman aged 45 to 65 who had recovered from COVID-19. The CDR3 sequence: CASSGTTLAGEQFF. CDR3 sequence (DNA): TGCGCCAGCAGCGGGACAACCCTCGCGGGTGAGCAGTTCTTC.